This is a list of T cell receptor beta chains from one sample in a study of spatial heterogeneity in lung cancer. One entry per CDR3 protein, called by TCRdb with MiXCR from the 5' RACE reads. The table records around 7,800 distinct CDR3 sequences, around 8.4% of them present only once. The starting material was lung tumor tissue, obtained at surgery. The receptor source for this set is a male donor with early-stage non-small cell lung cancer. The CDR3 runs from the conserved cysteine through the conserved F or W. A D gene is named only where the DNA matches it firmly. Expanded clones are given a class, and other clones once, few, many or no size at all.

>-|TRBD2|TRBV2|TRBJ2-3
CASSRGLAGLTDTQYF
TGTGCCAGCAGTCGGGGACTAGCGGGACTCACAGATACGCAGTATTTT
>medium-sized|TRBD2|TRBV20-1|TRBJ2-7
CSAREGSGPSYEQYF
TGCAGTGCTAGAGAGGGTAGCGGGCCCTCCTACGAGCAGTACTTC
>medium-sized|-|TRBV12-3/TRBV12-4|TRBJ1-2
CASSNPGRGYGYTF
TGTGCCAGCAGTAATCCGGGACGAGGATATGGCTACACCTTC
>many|-|TRBV28|TRBJ1-5
CASSRAAQPQHF
TGTGCCAGCAGTCGAGCCGCTCAGCCCCAGCATTTT
>-|-|TRBV4-2|TRBJ2-1
CASSQDGSAAAGQFF
TGTGCCAGCAGCCAAGATGGGTCCGCCGCTGCAGGGCAGTTCTTC
>-|-|TRBV13|TRBJ2-3
CASSLNPGTQYF
TGTGCCAGCAGCTTGAACCCCGGAACGCAGTATTTT
>medium-sized|-|TRBV5-1|TRBJ2-3
CASSLVSTDTQYF
TGCGCCAGCAGCTTGGTCAGTACAGATACGCAGTATTTT
>-|-|TRBV7-9|TRBJ1-1
CASSDGRATEAFF
TGTGCCAGCAGCGACGGGAGGGCCACTGAAGCTTTCTTT
>many|-|TRBV28|TRBJ1-1
CASSRQINTEAFF
TGTGCCAGCAGCCGTCAGATAAACACTGAAGCTTTCTTT
>medium-sized|TRBD2|TRBV5-1|TRBJ2-5
CASSIGLAGQETQYF
TGCGCCAGCAGCATAGGACTAGCGGGTCAAGAGACCCAGTACTTC
>medium-sized|-|TRBV5-4|TRBJ2-5
CASSPGTDQETQYF
TGTGCCAGCAGCCCGGGGACGGACCAAGAGACCCAGTACTTC
>many|-|TRBV28|TRBJ2-2
CASSLTAGELFF
TGTGCCAGCAGTTTAACGGCCGGGGAGCTGTTTTTT
>medium-sized|TRBD2|TRBV28|TRBJ2-1
CASSSAGDHNEQFF
TGTGCCAGCAGTTCAGCGGGGGACCACAATGAGCAGTTCTTC
>medium-sized|-|TRBV18|TRBJ2-5
CASSPKVSEQETQYF
TGTGCCAGCTCACCAAAGGTATCCGAGCAAGAGACCCAGTACTTC
>medium-sized|-|TRBV29-1|TRBJ2-5
CSVAEDLETQYF
TGCAGCGTGGCGGAGGATTTGGAGACCCAGTACTTC
>medium-sized|-|TRBV27|TRBJ2-3
CASSSPPGTGVGDTQYF
TGTGCCAGCAGTTCCCCCCCAGGGACCGGGGTGGGGGATACGCAGTATTTT
>-|-|TRBV6-1|TRBJ1-1
CASSKRDNSEAFF
TGTGCCAGCAGTAAGCGTGATAACAGTGAAGCTTTCTTT
>few|TRBD2|TRBV18|TRBJ2-1
CASRTGTRQFF
TGTGCCAGCCGAACCGGGACTAGGCAGTTCTTC
>-|TRBD1|TRBV20-1|TRBJ1-1
CSVTNRGMNTEAFF
TGCAGTGTGACCAACAGGGGTATGAACACTGAAGCTTTCTTT
>medium-sized|-|TRBV6-1|TRBJ2-7
CAPPHEQYF
TGTGCCCCTCCCCACGAGCAGTACTTC
>medium-sized|-|TRBV11-2|TRBJ2-1
CASSLALASYNEQFF
TGTGCCAGCAGCTTAGCGCTAGCCTCCTACAATGAGCAGTTCTTC
>many|-|TRBV7-2|TRBJ2-5
CASSSGIGETQYF
TGTGCCAGCAGCTCGGGAATAGGGGAGACCCAGTACTTC
>-|-|TRBV4-1|TRBJ2-1
CASSQRHNEQFF
TGCGCCAGCAGCCAAAGACACAATGAGCAGTTCTTC
>many|-|TRBV5-1|TRBJ1-1
CASSHGSTEAFF
TGCGCCAGCAGCCATGGCAGCACTGAAGCTTTCTTT
>many|TRBD2|TRBV5-6|TRBJ2-7
CASSLVAGEVHEQYF
TGTGCCAGCAGCTTGGTGGCGGGAGAAGTCCACGAGCAGTACTTC
>many|TRBD1|TRBV29-1|TRBJ2-7
CSVRGRDRAGQGEQYF
TGCAGCGTACGGGGGAGAGACAGGGCAGGACAGGGAGAGCAGTACTTC
>medium-sized|-|TRBV6-5|TRBJ2-3
CASTKRGLEDTQYF
TGTGCCAGCACCAAAAGAGGGTTGGAAGATACGCAGTATTTT
>medium-sized|TRBD1|TRBV11-2|TRBJ2-3
CASSLVTGGTDTQYF
TGTGCCAGCAGCTTAGTAACAGGGGGCACAGATACGCAGTATTTT
>medium-sized|-|TRBV20-1|TRBJ2-7
CSARDIGVEQYF
TGCAGTGCTAGAGATATAGGGGTCGAGCAGTACTTC
>-|-|TRBV5-1|TRBJ2-3
CASSLAVADTQYF
TGCGCCAGCAGCTTGGCGGTTGCAGATACGCAGTATTTT
>-|TRBD2|TRBV12-3/TRBV12-4|TRBJ2-5
CASSKREVQETQYF
TGTGCCAGCAGTAAGCGGGAGGTCCAAGAGACCCAGTACTTC
>medium-sized|-|TRBV7-2|TRBJ2-5
CASSLGSRETQYF
TGTGCCAGCAGCTTAGGGAGTAGGGAGACCCAGTACTTC
>medium-sized|-|TRBV18|TRBJ2-5
CASSPEETQYF
TGTGCCAGCTCACCGGAAGAGACCCAGTACTTC
>-|TRBD1|TRBV4-3|TRBJ2-3
CASSQEQGARDTQYF
TGCGCCAGCAGCCAAGAACAGGGGGCTCGAGATACGCAGTATTTT
>medium-sized|TRBD2|TRBV5-1|TRBJ2-1
CASSPGTSGANNEQFF
TGCGCCAGCAGCCCTGGGACTAGCGGGGCTAACAATGAGCAGTTCTTC
>medium-sized|-|TRBV12-3/TRBV12-4|TRBJ2-5
CASSLQGQETQYF
TGTGCCAGCAGTTTACAGGGCCAAGAGACCCAGTACTTC
>-|TRBD1|TRBV28|TRBJ1-1
CASIRVDRPNTEAFF
TGTGCCAGCATCCGGGTGGACAGGCCGAACACTGAAGCTTTCTTT
>once|-|TRBV5-8|TRBJ1-5
CASSLARGSPQHF
TGTGCCAGCAGCTTGGCCAGGGGAAGCCCCCAGCATTTT
>medium-sized|TRBD1|TRBV7-6|TRBJ2-5
CASSLAAGQGNGETQYF
TGTGCCAGCAGCTTAGCCGCGGGACAGGGAAATGGAGAGACCCAGTACTTC
>few|-|TRBV10-3|TRBJ1-5
CAISEGQGTYNQPQHF
TGTGCCATCAGTGAGGGGCAGGGAACATACAATCAGCCCCAGCATTTT
>many|-|TRBV7-6|TRBJ2-3
CASSLIAPDTQYF
TGTGCCAGCAGCTTAATAGCCCCCGATACGCAGTATTTT